The 6 T cell receptor beta chains reported below all come from one sample, sequenced in a study of T cell responses to AZD1222 COVID-19 vaccine. Clones were read by immunoSEQ multiplex PCR, and TCRdb kept only the in-frame ones, dropping some. Of some 120,000 clones in the sample, roughly 90% were seen once. The sample here was peripheral blood, taken on day 0 of AZD1222 vaccination. The receptors originated from an adult in good health.

The chain links TRBV2 to TRBJ1-2, with unresolved D. Trimming pared 4 bases from V and 0 bases from J, leaving 15 bases between. This CDR3 has 16 amino acids. Per the germline V gene, CDR1 is SNHLY and CDR2 is FYNNEI. The CDR3 DNA follows: TGTGCCAGCAGTGGAACAGAAGGACGAGCTAACTATGGCTACACCTTC. Translated: CASSGTEGRANYGYTF.

The J gene is TRBJ1-5, the V gene TRBV6-5; unclear D gene. The CDR3 has 12 residues. The germline V gene has CDR1 MNHEY and CDR2 SVGAGI. V was pared by 8 bases and J by 2 bases, with 7 bases between. The CDR3 DNA reads TGTGCCAGCGGCCGAGGCAATCAGCCCCAGCATTTT. Translated: CASGRGNQPQHF.

This clone was seen only once. CDR3 region: CASSPGQVPYQPQHF. CDR3 sequence (DNA): TGTGCCAGTAGTCCCGGACAGGTACCTTATCAGCCCCAGCATTTT. The genes are TRBV19 and TRBJ1-5, with 7 bases lining up with TRBD1. Germline V gene lookup returns CDR1 LNHDA and CDR2 SQIVND (reference sequence). V was pared by 5 bases and J by 5 bases, with 9 bases of the junction left unmatched. The CDR3 consists of 15 residues.

The J gene is TRBJ1-3, the V gene TRBV14; 7 bases map to TRBD1. V lost 5 bases to trimming and J lost 0 bases; unmatched junction nucleotides: 1. Per germline, CDR1 SGHDN and CDR2 FVKESK. The CDR3 sequence is 14 residues long. DNA for the CDR3: TGTGCCAGCAGCAACAGGGGCTCTGGAAACACCATATATTTT. It codes for CASSNRGSGNTIYF.

The chain couples TRBV28 to TRBJ2-4; D possibly corresponds to TRBD1 (6 bases). Trimming pared 5 bases from V and 5 bases from J, leaving 10 bases between. The CDR3 loop spans 13 amino acids. Looked up from germline, CDR1 is MDHEN and CDR2 is SYDVKM. The CDR3: CASSQGNQNIQYF. CDR3 sequence (DNA): TGTGCCAGCAGTCAGGGGAACCAAAACATTCAGTACTTC.

The genes are TRBV18 and TRBJ1-2; D perhaps matches TRBD1 (5 bases). This CDR3 contains 15 residues. Germline-derived CDR1 and CDR2 are KGHSH and LQKENI. The V end lost 6 bases, the J end lost 3 bases, and 17 bases lay between the germline ends. The CDR3 nucleotides read TGTGCCAGCTCGCTACTCCAGGCGACAGACTATGGCTACACCTTC. Translated: CASSLLQATDYGYTF.